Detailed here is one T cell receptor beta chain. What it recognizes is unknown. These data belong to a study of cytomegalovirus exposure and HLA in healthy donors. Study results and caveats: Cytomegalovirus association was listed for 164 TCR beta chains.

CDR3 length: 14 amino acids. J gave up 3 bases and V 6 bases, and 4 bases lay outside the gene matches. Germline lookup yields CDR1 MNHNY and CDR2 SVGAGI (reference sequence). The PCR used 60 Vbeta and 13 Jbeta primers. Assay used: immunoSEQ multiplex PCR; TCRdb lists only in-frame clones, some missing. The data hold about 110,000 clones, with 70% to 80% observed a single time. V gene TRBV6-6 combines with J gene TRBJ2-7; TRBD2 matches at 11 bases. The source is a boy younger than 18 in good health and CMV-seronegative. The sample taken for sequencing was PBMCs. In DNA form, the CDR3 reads TGTGCCAGCAGGTTCCTAGCGGGAGGCTACGAGCAGTACTTC. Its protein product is CASRFLAGGYEQYF.